The 13 T cell receptor beta chains reported below all come from one sample, sequenced in a study of blood T cell repertoires in COVID-19. TCRdb keeps only in-frame clones here, not all; method: immunoSEQ multiplex PCR. The table lists 300,000 to 350,000 clones, roughly 89% of them singletons. Sequencing used peripheral blood. These receptor sequences come from a woman aged 18-29 years who had recovered from COVID-19.

The chain carries TRBV5-6 and TRBJ1-5; D gene unclear. Germline V gene lookup returns CDR1 SGHDT and CDR2 YYEEEE. Deletions cut 3 bases from V and 4 bases from J, with 11 bases between. The CDR3 totals 14 residues. CDR3 residues: CASSSGGSNQPQHF. CDR3 in DNA: TGTGCCAGCAGCTCGGGAGGATCTAATCAGCCCCAGCATTTT.

This clone was detected only once. The V and J genes are TRBV24-1 and TRBJ2-1; D perhaps matches TRBD1 (5 bases). This CDR3 has 16 residues. V was clipped by 3 bases and J by 0 bases, with 11 bases between them. The germline gives CDR1 KGHDR, CDR2 SFDVKD. In DNA form, the CDR3 reads TGTGCCACCAGTGATCCCGACAGCCTCTCCTACAATGAGCAGTTCTTC. This codes for CATSDPDSLSYNEQFF.

The chain recombines TRBV5-1 with TRBJ1-4; D remains ambiguous. The CDR3 totals 16 residues. Trimming took 4 bases from V and 1 from J, leaving 14 bases between them. Germline V gives CDR1 SGHRS, CDR2 YFSETQ. The CDR3 loop is CASSKSGSRTNEKLFF. The CDR3, as DNA: TGCGCCAGCAGCAAATCAGGATCCCGAACTAATGAAAAACTGTTTTTT.

The count of this clone is one. The chain uses TRBV2 and TRBJ1-5; 7 positions match TRBD1. The germline CDR1 and CDR2 sequences are SNHLY and FYNNEI. The CDR3 is 14 amino acids. The J segment lost 4 bases and the V segment lost 6 bases, leaving 6 bases of the junction unmatched. This CDR3 reads CASSKDRTNQPQHF. DNA of the CDR3: TGTGCCAGCAGCAAGGACAGGACAAATCAGCCCCAGCATTTT.

The rearrangement links TRBV7-2 to TRBJ1-2, with 7 bases lining up with TRBD1. Germline-derived CDR1 and CDR2 are SGHTA and FQGNSA. The CDR3 extends over 15 amino acids. V shed 1 base, J shed 4 bases, and the junction held 6 bases outside the gene matches. CDR3 protein: CASSLEQGIPYGYTF. CDR3 coding DNA: TGTGCCAGCAGCTTAGAACAGGGGATCCCCTATGGCTACACCTTC.

The rearrangement uses TRBV27 and TRBJ1-1, with D possibly being TRBD1 (5 bases). The CDR3 extends over 14 amino acids. With 2 bases removed from V and 0 bases from J, the gap between germline ends came to 7 bases. From germline, CDR1 is MNHEY and CDR2 SMNVEV (reference sequence). CDR3 nucleotides: TGTGCCAGCAGTTTAAGGGGCATGAACACTGAAGCTTTCTTT. This encodes CASSLRGMNTEAFF.

The gene calls are TRBV7-8 and TRBJ2-2, with 11 bases aligning to TRBD2. CDR1 is SGHVS, CDR2 FQNEAQ, per germline. V dropped 5 bases and J dropped 2; count of bases not matched to a gene: 4. The CDR3 is 16 amino acids. The CDR3: CASSTGTSGNTGELFF. CDR3 sequence (DNA): TGTGCCAGCAGCACGGGGACTAGCGGAAACACCGGGGAGCTGTTTTTT.

V is TRBV5-1 and J is TRBJ2-1, with 7 nucleotides matching TRBD2. There are 16 residues in the CDR3. J was trimmed by 5 bases and V by 1 base; bases with no gene match: 9. The germline V gene encodes CDR1 SGHRS and CDR2 YFSETQ. CDR3 sequence reads: CASSLWGGESDNEQFF. CDR3 in DNA: TGCGCCAGCAGCTTGTGGGGGGGAGAGTCGGACAATGAGCAGTTCTTC.

The CDR3 DNA sequence: TGTGCCAGCAGCCCCCCCGGGACAGCTAACTATGGCTACACCTTC. Its translation is CASSPPGTANYGYTF. The chain combines TRBV7-8 with TRBJ1-2; 7 bases match TRBD1. V shed 5 bases and J 0 bases; nucleotides not matched to a gene: 6. The CDR3 consists of 15 residues. CDR1 and CDR2 (germline): SGHVS, FQNEAQ.

The V and J genes are TRBV29-1 and TRBJ1-1; 7 positions agree with TRBD1. CDR1 is SQVTM, CDR2 ANQGSEA, per germline. The length of the CDR3 is 12 residues. V was pared by 6 bases and J by 4 bases, with 5 bases of the junction left unmatched. As DNA, the CDR3 is TGCAGCGTCGACAGGGTGGCCACTGAAGCTTTCTTT. It yields the protein CSVDRVATEAFF.

The genes are TRBV11-2 and TRBJ2-3, with 11 nucleotides matching TRBD2. The CDR3 length is 15 residues. Germline V gives CDR1 SGHAT, CDR2 FQNNGV. The V and J ends lost 5 bases and 1 base, in that order; junction bases with no gene match: 2. CDR3 DNA sequence: TGTGCCAGCAGCGAGGGACTAGCGGGCACAGATACGCAGTATTTT. Amino acid sequence: CASSEGLAGTDTQYF.

The rearrangement uses TRBV7-6 and TRBJ2-2, with TRBD1 as a possible D gene (6 bases). The CDR3 is 14 residues long. Germline lookup yields CDR1 SGHVS and CDR2 FNYEAQ. Trimming stripped 2 bases from V and 6 bases from J, with 10 bases between. CDR3 residues: CASSLSGDAGELFF. CDR3 nucleotide sequence: TGTGCCAGCAGCTTATCAGGGGACGCCGGGGAGCTGTTTTTT. Using reference TRBV7-6 and TRBJ2-2 for the parts outside the CDR3, the full variable domain is GAGVSQSPRYKVTKRGQDVALRCDPISGHVSLYWYRQALGQGPEFLTYFNYEAQQDKSGLPNDRFSAERPEGSISTLTIQRTEQRDSAMYRCASSLSGDAGELFFGEGSRLTVL.

The chain has TRBV27 and TRBJ1-2; 7 bases fit TRBD1. Germline V lookup: CDR1 MNHEY, CDR2 SMNVEV (reference sequence). V shed 3 bases and J 4 bases; nucleotides not matched to a gene: 5. CDR3 length: 14 residues. The CDR3 here is CASSFHRGVYGYTF. The CDR3 DNA follows: TGTGCCAGCAGTTTTCACAGGGGAGTCTATGGCTACACCTTC.